The source of this T cell receptor (beta chain) is a study of OX40 agonist ivuxolimab in advanced cancers. Study-wide background: Three patients responded partially, comprising one with hepatocellular carcinoma and two with cutaneous melanoma.

Sequencing was performed with immunoSEQ multiplex PCR; in TCRdb, only in-frame clones are kept and a portion is missing. The sample lists some 70,000 clones, approximately 90% occurring once. The CDR3 runs to 16 residues. CDR1 and CDR2 from the germline V gene are LNHDA and SQIVND (reference sequence). The V and J ends lost 2 bases and 4 bases, in that order; junction bases with no gene match: 1. The sequence derives from an adult with an advanced solid tumor such as melanoma, head and neck, liver or kidney cancer. Sequenced here: CD4+ or CD8+ T cells sorted from blood, sampled in a trial of the OX40 agonist ivuxolimab. The V gene is TRBV19, the J gene TRBJ2-3; TRBD2 agrees at 15 bases. The CDR3 region is CASSIRTSGRADTQYF. CDR3 DNA: TGTGCCAGTAGTATACGGACTAGCGGGAGGGCAGATACGCAGTATTTT. Full variable domain (missing parts from reference TRBV19 and TRBJ2-3): DGGITQSPKYLFRKEGQNVTLSCEQNLNHDAMYWYRQDPGQGLRLIYYSQIVNDFQKGDIAEGYSVSREKKESFPLTVTSAQKNPTAFYLCASSIRTSGRADTQYFGPGTRLTVL.